The 8 T cell receptor beta chains below come from one sample, sequenced in a study of T cells in localized non-small cell lung cancer. Clones were sequenced by immunoSEQ multiplex PCR, and TCRdb holds only the in-frame ones, with some missing. Here the sample spans approximately 11,000 clones, roughly 82% being singletons. The sample consisted of peripheral blood mononuclear cells, taken before any cancer treatment. Every receptor here comes from a female donor older than 55 with stage II lung adenocarcinoma.

This chain links TRBV5-1 with TRBJ2-2, with a weak D call TRBD1 (6 bases). CDR1 is SGHRS and CDR2 is YFSETQ in the germline V gene. V shed 2 bases and J shed 6 bases, with 14 bases lying between them. CDR3 size: 15 residues. This CDR3 reads CASSFSPGDPGELFF. Written as DNA, the CDR3 is TGCGCCAGCAGCTTTTCCCCAGGGGATCCCGGGGAGCTGTTTTTT. The whole variable domain, filled in from reference TRBV5-1 and TRBJ2-2, reads KAGVTQTPRYLIKTRGQQVTLSCSPISGHRSVSWYQQTPGQGLQFLFEYFSETQRNKGNFPGRFSGRQFSNSRSEMNVSTLELGDSALYLCASSFSPGDPGELFFGEGSRLTVL.

This chain links TRBV30 with TRBJ1-3; D uncertain. Germline V gene data show CDR1 as GTSNPN and CDR2 as SVGIG (reference sequence). There are 12 residues in the CDR3. V lost 3 bases, J lost 4 bases, and 7 bases lay in between. Written as DNA, the CDR3 is TGTGCCTGGAGAGGGCCGGGAAACACCATATATTTT. Amino acid sequence: CAWRGPGNTIYF.

The CDR3 loop is CASSFQLDQPQHF. The CDR3 DNA sequence: TGTGCCAGCAGCTTCCAGTTGGATCAGCCCCAGCATTTT. The rearrangement uses TRBV7-2 and TRBJ1-5; D is undetermined. The ends were cut back, 3 bases at V and 5 bases at J, with 8 bases in the middle. Germline values: CDR1 SGHTA, CDR2 FQGNSA. This CDR3 has 13 residues. The complete variable domain, with remaining parts taken from reference TRBV7-2 and TRBJ1-5, reads GAGVSQSPSNKVTEKGKDVELRCDPISGHTALYWYRQSLGQGLEFLIYFQGNSAPDKSGLPSDRFSAERTGGSVSTLTIQRTQQEDSAVYLCASSFQLDQPQHFGDGTRLSIL.

This clone was picked up one time. This chain uses TRBV9 with TRBJ2-5; 8 nucleotides line up with TRBD2. Germline CDR1 SGDLS, CDR2 YYNGEE. The CDR3 runs to 14 residues. V lost 4 bases and J lost 4; bases outside the gene matches: 6. The CDR3 DNA is TGTGCCAGCAGCCCCGGGGGGGGGCGAGAGACCCAGTACTTC. It encodes CASSPGGGRETQYF.

This sequence joins TRBV10-1 and TRBJ2-7, with D unresolved. The germline gives CDR1 WNHNN, CDR2 SYGVQD (reference sequence). The CDR3 totals 12 residues. Trimming left V 3 bases short and J 4 bases short, with 7 bases between. DNA for the CDR3: TGCGCCAGCAGTGACAACACATACGAGCAGTACTTC. Amino acid sequence: CASSDNTYEQYF.

The chain combines TRBV7-3 with TRBJ2-3; TRBD2 aligns across 10 bases. The trim removed 0 bases at V and 9 bases at J, leaving 0 bases unmatched. The germline CDR1 and CDR2 sequences are SGHTA and FQGTGA. CDR3 length equals 13 residues. The DNA of the CDR3 is TGTGCCAGCAGCTTAACTAGCGGGGGGACGCAGTATTTT. Encoded protein: CASSLTSGGTQYF.

The V gene is TRBV7-9, the J gene TRBJ2-7, with 10 bases aligning to TRBD2. Germline loops: CDR1 SEHNR, CDR2 FQNEAQ (reference sequence). The CDR3 is 14 residues long. V shed 5 bases, J shed 0 bases, and the junction held 1 base outside the gene matches. The CDR3 DNA is TGTGCCAGCAGCCCTAGCGGGAGCTCCTACGAGCAGTACTTC. Amino acid sequence: CASSPSGSSYEQYF.

This clone was detected only once. The V call is TRBV29-1, the J call TRBJ2-1; 14 nucleotides line up with TRBD2. Germline V gene sequence: CDR1 SQVTM, CDR2 ANQGSEA. The CDR3 is made up of 16 amino acids. Trimming took 6 bases from V and 6 from J; bases not matched to a gene: 10. CDR3 sequence reads: CSVQTSGRALGNEQFF. The CDR3 DNA reads as TGCAGCGTCCAGACTAGCGGGAGGGCCCTCGGCAATGAGCAGTTCTTC.